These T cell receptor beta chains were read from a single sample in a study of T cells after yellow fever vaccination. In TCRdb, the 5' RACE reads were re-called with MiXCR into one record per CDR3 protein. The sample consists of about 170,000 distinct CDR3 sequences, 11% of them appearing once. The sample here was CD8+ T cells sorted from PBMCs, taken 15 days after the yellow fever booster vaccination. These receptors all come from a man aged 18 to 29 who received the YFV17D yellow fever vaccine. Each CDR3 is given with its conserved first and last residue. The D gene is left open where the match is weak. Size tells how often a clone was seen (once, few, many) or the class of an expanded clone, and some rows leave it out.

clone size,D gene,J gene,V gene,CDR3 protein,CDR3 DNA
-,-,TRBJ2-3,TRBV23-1,CASSSFLMGDTQYF,TGCGCCAGCAGTTCTTTTCTTATGGGGGATACGCAGTATTTT
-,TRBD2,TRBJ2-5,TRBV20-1,CSAIAGGYETQYF,TGCAGTGCAATAGCGGGGGGGTATGAGACCCAGTACTTC
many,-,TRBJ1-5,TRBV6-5,CASSYVGSNQPQHF,TGTGCCAGCAGTTACGTGGGTAGCAATCAGCCCCAGCATTTT
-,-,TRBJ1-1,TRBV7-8,CASSAWTDNNEAFF,TGTGCCAGCAGCGCCTGGACGGACAACAATGAAGCTTTCTTT
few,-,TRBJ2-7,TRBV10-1,CASSANTYEQYF,TGCGCCAGCAGTGCTAATACCTACGAGCAGTACTTC
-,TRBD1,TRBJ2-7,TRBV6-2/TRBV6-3,CASSHGTVYEQYF,TGTGCCAGCAGCCACGGGACAGTTTACGAGCAGTACTTC
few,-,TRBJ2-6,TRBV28,CASRTASGANVLTF,TGTGCCAGCAGGACAGCCTCTGGGGCCAACGTCCTGACTTTC
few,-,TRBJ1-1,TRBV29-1,CSVEGGGGNTEAFF,TGCAGCGTTGAAGGGGGAGGTGGGAACACTGAAGCTTTCTTT
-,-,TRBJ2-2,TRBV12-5,CASGLVQGRTGELFF,TGTGCTAGTGGTTTGGTACAAGGCCGTACCGGGGAGCTGTTTTTT
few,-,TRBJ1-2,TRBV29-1,CSVDASLLDGYTF,TGCAGCGTTGATGCCAGCCTTTTGGATGGCTACACCTTC
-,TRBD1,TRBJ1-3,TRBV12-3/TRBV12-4,CASSTDRSSGNTIYF,TGTGCCAGCAGCACGGACAGGAGCTCTGGAAACACCATATATTTT
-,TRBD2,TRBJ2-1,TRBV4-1,CASSRQPGTSVDSYNEQFF,TGCGCCAGCAGCCGCCAACCCGGGACTAGCGTCGACTCCTACAATGAGCAGTTCTTC
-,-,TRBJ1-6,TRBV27,CASSLSSGRGSPLHF,TGTGCCAGCAGTTTATCTTCAGGGAGGGGTTCACCCCTCCACTTT
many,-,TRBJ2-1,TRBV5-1,CASSFMGLGVNEQFF,TGCGCCAGCAGCTTCATGGGTCTCGGGGTAAATGAGCAGTTCTTC
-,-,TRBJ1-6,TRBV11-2,CASSGGGSSYNSPLHF,TGTGCCAGCAGCGGAGGGGGGAGCTCCTATAATTCACCCCTCCACTTT
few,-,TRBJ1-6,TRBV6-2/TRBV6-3,CASSYPLWAGITSPLHF,TGTGCCAGCAGTTACCCTTTGTGGGCAGGGATAACTTCACCCCTCCACTTT
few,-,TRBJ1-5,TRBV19,CASSIGSGRLLNQPQHF,TGTGCCAGTAGTATAGGGTCCGGACGGCTACTCAATCAGCCCCAGCATTTT
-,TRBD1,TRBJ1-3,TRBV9,CASSVGTGYGGNTIYF,TGTGCCAGCAGCGTAGGGACAGGGTACGGTGGAAACACCATATATTTT
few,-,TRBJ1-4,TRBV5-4,CASSTAQGTNEKLFF,TGTGCCAGCAGCACCGCACAGGGAACTAATGAAAAACTGTTTTTT
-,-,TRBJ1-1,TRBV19,CALGGGNTEAFF,TGTGCGCTCGGAGGGGGTAACACTGAAGCTTTCTTT
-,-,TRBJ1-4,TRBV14,CASSQNPAGTTNEKLFF,TGTGCCAGCAGCCAAAACCCAGCGGGGACAACTAATGAAAAACTGTTTTTT
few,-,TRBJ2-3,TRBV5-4,CASSSGTLLTDTQYF,TGTGCCAGCAGCTCAGGGACACTCCTCACAGATACGCAGTATTTT
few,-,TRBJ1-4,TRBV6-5,CASSEGGDEKLFF,TGTGCCAGCAGCGAAGGAGGGGATGAAAAACTGTTTTTT
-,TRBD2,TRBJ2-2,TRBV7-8,CASSLGGGPANTGELFF,TGTGCCAGCAGCTTAGGCGGGGGGCCCGCTAACACCGGGGAGCTGTTTTTT
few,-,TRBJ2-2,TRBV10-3,CAISASPGTGELFF,TGTGCCATCAGTGCTTCACCCGGAACCGGGGAGCTGTTTTTT
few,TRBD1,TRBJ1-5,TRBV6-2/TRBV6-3,CASSYSGTGVNQPQHF,TGTGCCAGCAGTTACTCTGGGACAGGGGTAAATCAGCCCCAGCATTTT
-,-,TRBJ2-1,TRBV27,CASSWNRDQTYNEQFF,TGTGCCAGCAGTTGGAATCGGGACCAAACCTACAATGAGCAGTTCTTC
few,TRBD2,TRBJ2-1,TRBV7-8,CASSPLGGGMAYNEQFF,TGTGCCAGCAGCCCCCTTGGCGGGGGGATGGCGTACAATGAGCAGTTCTTC
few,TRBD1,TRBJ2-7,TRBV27,CASSSPRQGKNEQYF,TGTGCCAGCAGCTCCCCTCGACAGGGCAAAAACGAGCAGTACTTC
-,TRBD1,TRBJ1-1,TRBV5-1,CASSTGTGITEAFF,TGCGCCAGCAGCACCGGGACAGGGATAACTGAAGCTTTCTTT
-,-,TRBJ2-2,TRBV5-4,CASSPGWTGELFF,TGTGCCAGCAGCCCCGGATGGACAGGGGAGCTGTTTTTT
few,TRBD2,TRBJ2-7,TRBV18,CASRTSAFTYEQYF,TGTGCCAGCCGTACTAGCGCCTTCACCTACGAGCAGTACTTC
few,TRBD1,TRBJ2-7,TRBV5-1,CASGTGTGVYEQYF,TGCGCCAGCGGCACCGGGACAGGAGTCTACGAGCAGTACTTC
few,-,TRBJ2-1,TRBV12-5,CASGLGQGIGEQFF,TGTGCTAGTGGTTTAGGGCAGGGCATTGGTGAGCAGTTCTTC
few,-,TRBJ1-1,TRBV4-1,CASSQAAGRAEAFF,TGCGCCAGCAGCCAAGCAGCAGGGCGCGCTGAAGCTTTCTTT
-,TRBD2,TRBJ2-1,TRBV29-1,CSVDASGGASEQFF,TGCAGCGTTGACGCTAGCGGGGGAGCTTCGGAGCAGTTCTTC
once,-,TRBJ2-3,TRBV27,CASTGARRYTQYF,TGTGCCAGCACGGGGGCTCGAAGGTATACGCAGTATTTT
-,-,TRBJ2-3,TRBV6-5,CASSGRGLHTQYF,TGTGCCAGCAGCGGCCGCGGACTTCATACGCAGTATTTT
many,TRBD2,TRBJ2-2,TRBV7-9,CASSSVPGRSPTGELFF,TGTGCCAGCAGCTCGGTCCCCGGGAGGAGCCCCACCGGGGAGCTGTTTTTT
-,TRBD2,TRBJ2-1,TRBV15,CATSRVAGGGNEQFF,TGTGCCACCAGCAGAGTTGCGGGGGGAGGCAATGAGCAGTTCTTC
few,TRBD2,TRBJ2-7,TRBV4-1,CASSQGVLAGGLSSYEQYF,TGCGCCAGCAGCCAAGGGGTACTAGCGGGGGGTTTAAGCTCCTACGAGCAGTACTTC
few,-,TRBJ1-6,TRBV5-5,CASSLKAGDLSLHF,TGTGCCAGCAGCTTGAAAGCAGGAGATCTTTCCCTCCACTTT
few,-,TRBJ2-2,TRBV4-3,CASSQGHRTGELFF,TGCGCCAGCAGCCAAGGACACCGAACCGGGGAGCTGTTTTTT
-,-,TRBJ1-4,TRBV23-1,CASSPLEGSPNEKLFF,TGCGCCAGCAGTCCCTTAGAGGGGTCACCTAATGAAAAACTGTTTTTT
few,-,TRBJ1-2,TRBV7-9,CASSALYGYTF,TGTGCCAGCAGCGCTCTGTATGGCTACACCTTC
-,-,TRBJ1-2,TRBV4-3,CASSQEGRGGYTF,TGCGCCAGCAGCCAGGAGGGGCGCGGTGGCTACACCTTC
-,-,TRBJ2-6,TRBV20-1,CSARDGDTGANVLTF,TGCAGTGCTAGAGATGGGGACACTGGGGCCAACGTCCTGACTTTC
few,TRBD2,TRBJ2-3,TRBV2,CASSETLTGLATDTQYF,TGTGCCAGCAGTGAGACCTTGACGGGACTAGCCACAGATACGCAGTATTTT
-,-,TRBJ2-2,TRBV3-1,CASSQKRVFGAVGELFF,TGTGCCAGCAGCCAAAAGAGGGTATTCGGGGCGGTCGGGGAGCTGTTTTTT
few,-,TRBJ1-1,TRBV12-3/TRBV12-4,CASSSPGGLMNTEAFF,TGTGCCAGCAGCTCCCCTGGGGGGCTCATGAACACTGAAGCTTTCTTT
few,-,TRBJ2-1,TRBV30,CAWSLPYRDNEQFF,TGTGCCTGGAGTCTCCCATACAGGGACAATGAGCAGTTCTTC
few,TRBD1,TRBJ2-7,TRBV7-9,CASSVSGGSYEQYF,TGTGCCAGCAGCGTTTCAGGGGGCTCCTACGAGCAGTACTTC
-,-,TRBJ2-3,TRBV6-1,CASSDRLTPADTQYF,TGTGCCAGCAGTGACAGACTAACCCCTGCAGATACGCAGTATTTT
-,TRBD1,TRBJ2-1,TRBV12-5,CASGLGTGVNEQFF,TGTGCTAGTGGTTTGGGGACAGGGGTCAATGAGCAGTTCTTC